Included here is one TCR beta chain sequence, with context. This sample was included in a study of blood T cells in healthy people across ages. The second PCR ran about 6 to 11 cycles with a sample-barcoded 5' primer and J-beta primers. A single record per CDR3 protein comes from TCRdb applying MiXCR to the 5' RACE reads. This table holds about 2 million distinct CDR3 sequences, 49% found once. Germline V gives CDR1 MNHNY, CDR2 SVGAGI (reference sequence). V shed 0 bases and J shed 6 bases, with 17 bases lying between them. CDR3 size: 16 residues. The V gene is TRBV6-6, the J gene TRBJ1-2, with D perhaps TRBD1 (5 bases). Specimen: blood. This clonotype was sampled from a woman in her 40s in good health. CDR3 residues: CASSYSSGGTVDGYTF. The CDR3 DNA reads TGTGCCAGCAGTTACTCGAGCGGAGGGACCGTAGATGGCTACACCTTC.